A single sample gave rise to the 9 T cell receptor beta chains below, sequenced in a study of OX40 agonist ivuxolimab in advanced cancers. The data were produced by immunoSEQ multiplex PCR, yet TCRdb's version contains in-frame clones alone and is incomplete. The sample consists of more than 60,000 clones, 83% of them appearing once. Sequenced here: CD4+ or CD8+ T cells sorted from blood, sampled in a trial of the OX40 agonist ivuxolimab. Source of these receptors: an adult with an advanced solid tumor such as melanoma, head and neck, liver or kidney cancer.

The V call is TRBV20-1, the J call TRBJ2-5; D unclear. Germline CDR1 DFQATT, CDR2 SNEGSKA (reference sequence). Trimming left V 6 bases short and J 3 bases short, with 8 bases between. CDR3 length: 11 residues. The chain's CDR3 is CSAKSEETQYF. The CDR3 coding sequence is TGCAGTGCCAAGTCAGAAGAGACCCAGTACTTC.

The genes are TRBV9 and TRBJ2-7; 7 nucleotides agree with TRBD2. V was clipped by 2 bases and J by 5 bases; unmatched bases: 4. This CDR3 is built from 13 residues. CDR1 is SGDLS and CDR2 is YYNGEE in the germline V gene. The CDR3 protein is CASSVGEGNEQYF. The CDR3 bases are TGTGCCAGCAGCGTGGGGGAGGGGAACGAGCAGTACTTC.

This sequence joins TRBV7-6 and TRBJ1-1; D perhaps matches TRBD1 (5 bases). V lost 1 base, J lost 2 bases, and 11 bases lay in between. The germline V gene has CDR1 SGHVS and CDR2 FNYEAQ. The CDR3 totals 15 residues. The CDR3 sequence is CASSLVGQGNTEAFF. In DNA, the CDR3 is TGTGCCAGCAGCTTAGTGGGGCAGGGAAACACTGAAGCTTTCTTT.

The chain carries TRBV4-2 and TRBJ1-1; D remains unclear. Germline V lookup: CDR1 LGHNA, CDR2 YNFKEQ. This CDR3 contains 16 residues. V was pared by 1 base and J by 0 bases, with 12 bases between. The CDR3 here is CASSQGFRGMNTEAFF. CDR3 in DNA: TGTGCCAGCAGCCAAGGCTTCAGAGGGATGAACACTGAAGCTTTCTTT.

This clone was found a few times. The CDR3 reads CASSVRASILRLHF. CDR3 nucleotides: TGTGCCAGCAGTGTCAGGGCGTCCATCTTGCGCCTCCACTTT. The chain uses TRBV27 and TRBJ1-6; D may be TRBD1 (5 bases). The V end lost 5 bases, the J end lost 15 bases, and 20 bases lay between the germline ends. The CDR3 runs 14 residues. Germline loops: CDR1 MNHEY, CDR2 SMNVEV (reference sequence).

The chain recombines TRBV5-1 with TRBJ2-2; D is uncertain. CDR3 length equals 16 residues. Germline V gene sequence: CDR1 SGHRS, CDR2 YFSETQ. Trimming removed 3 bases from V and 2 bases from J, with 14 bases in between. This CDR3 is CASSYLPGLNTGELFF. CDR3 DNA: TGCGCCAGCAGCTACCTACCGGGCCTTAACACCGGGGAGCTGTTTTTT.

The chain has TRBV9 and TRBJ2-3; possibly TRBD2 for D (5 bases). This CDR3 spans 14 amino acids. The V end was cut by 0 bases, the J end by 5 bases, with 10 bases between. CDR1 and CDR2 (germline): SGDLS, YYNGEE. The CDR3 DNA is TGTGCCAGCAGCGTAGGAGGGTTTGGAGATACGCAGTATTTT. Encoded protein: CASSVGGFGDTQYF.

The chain links TRBV7-6 to TRBJ2-2, with D unclear. This CDR3 has 15 residues. The ends were cut back, 5 bases at V and 2 bases at J, with 12 bases in the middle. CDR1 SGHVS and CDR2 FNYEAQ come from the germline V gene. CDR3 nucleotide sequence: TGTGCCAGCAGCCCCCTAGACCGAAACACCGGGGAGCTGTTTTTT. Protein sequence: CASSPLDRNTGELFF.

This clone was observed a single time. This sequence joins TRBV28 and TRBJ2-7, with D perhaps given as TRBD1 or TRBD2 (5 bases each). Trimming took 7 bases from V and 1 from J, leaving 11 bases between them. CDR1 and CDR2 from the germline V gene are MDHEN and SYDVKM. CDR3 length: 13 amino acids. CDR3: CASIPGGSYEQYF. Written as DNA, the CDR3 is TGTGCCAGCATTCCTGGGGGTTCCTACGAGCAGTACTTC.